This is a list of T cell receptor beta chains from one sample in a study of T-cell reconstitution after alpha-beta-depleted transplantation in children. Each CDR3 protein gets one entry after TCRdb re-called the PCR reads with MiXCR. Counted here are 240,000 or so distinct CDR3 sequences, approximately 12% occurring once; the ten biggest clones make up roughly 2.6%. Specimen: PBMCs from the stem cell graft donor, collected from the stem cell graft. These TCRs come from a human donor who donated a stem cell graft to a child with acute lymphoblastic leukemia. Each CDR3 is given with its conserved first and last residue. Fields, in order: clone size, D gene, J gene, V gene, CDR3 protein, CDR3 DNA. D genes are given only for firm matches. Rows give clone size only sometimes, using once, few, many, or a class for an expanded clone.

>many|.|TRBJ1-5|TRBV3-1
CASSQGGNTNQPQHF
TGTGCCAGCAGCCAAGGTGGAAACACGAATCAGCCCCAGCATTTT
>many|TRBD2|TRBJ2-1|TRBV5-1
CASSYLAENNEQFF
TGCGCCAGCAGCTACCTAGCGGAGAACAATGAGCAGTTCTTC
>many|.|TRBJ2-1|TRBV7-2
CASSLGWTPPNEQFF
TGTGCCAGCAGCTTAGGCTGGACTCCTCCTAATGAGCAGTTCTTC
>many|TRBD2|TRBJ2-5|TRBV28
CASNPTSGSGETQYF
TGTGCCAGCAACCCGACTAGCGGGAGTGGAGAGACCCAGTACTTC
>many|.|TRBJ2-3|TRBV29-1
CSAERQAPTDTQYF
TGCAGCGCCGAGCGGCAGGCCCCCACAGATACGCAGTATTTT
>.|TRBD2|TRBJ2-7|TRBV4-1
CASSQDRAGGFYEQYF
TGCGCCAGCAGCCAAGATCGTGCGGGGGGGTTTTACGAGCAGTACTTC
>many|.|TRBJ2-7|TRBV7-9
CASSPSSGSEQYF
TGTGCCAGCAGCCCCTCCTCGGGAAGCGAGCAGTACTTC
>many|TRBD1|TRBJ1-2|TRBV2
CASDPTGDYGYTF
TGTGCCAGCGACCCGACAGGGGACTATGGCTACACCTTC
>many|.|TRBJ2-2|TRBV12-3/TRBV12-4
CASSFRNTGELFF
TGTGCCAGCAGTTTCCGGAACACCGGGGAGCTGTTTTTT
>many|TRBD1|TRBJ1-2|TRBV7-9
CASSLDREFNGYTF
TGTGCCAGCAGCTTGGACAGGGAATTTAATGGCTACACCTTC
>.|TRBD1|TRBJ2-7|TRBV7-9
CASSLKTGSRIYEQYF
TGTGCCAGCAGCTTAAAGACAGGGAGTAGGATCTACGAGCAGTACTTC
>many|.|TRBJ2-1|TRBV11-2
CASSLDPGLSVHEQFF
TGTGCCAGCAGCTTAGATCCAGGATTAAGCGTCCATGAGCAGTTCTTC
>many|TRBD2|TRBJ2-3|TRBV9
CASSPRSTSGSADTQYF
TGTGCCAGCAGCCCAAGGTCGACTAGCGGGAGTGCAGATACGCAGTATTTT
>many|TRBD1|TRBJ2-2|TRBV5-1
CASRGQGLFRNTGELFF
TGCGCCAGCAGGGGACAGGGTTTATTCCGGAACACCGGGGAGCTGTTTTTT
>many|.|TRBJ2-1|TRBV7-2
CASSLGAIYEQFF
TGTGCCAGCAGCTTAGGAGCAATATATGAGCAGTTCTTC
>many|.|TRBJ2-5|TRBV5-1
CASSLGGNRPYQETQYF
TGCGCCAGCAGCTTGGGGGGTAACAGGCCGTACCAAGAGACCCAGTACTTC
>many|.|TRBJ2-2|TRBV20-1
CSARGAPGTGELFF
TGCAGTGCTCGGGGGGCCCCGGGCACCGGGGAGCTGTTTTTT
>many|.|TRBJ1-5|TRBV28
CASSYQISNQPQHF
TGTGCCAGCAGCTACCAAATTAGCAATCAGCCCCAGCATTTT
>many|.|TRBJ2-5|TRBV20-1
CSARDRQGQETQYF
TGCAGTGCTAGAGATAGGCAGGGGCAAGAGACCCAGTACTTC
>many|.|TRBJ1-2|TRBV3-1
CASSTDRVDYTF
TGTGCCAGCAGCACAGACAGAGTAGACTACACCTTC
>.|.|TRBJ1-1|TRBV29-1
CSVGRENTEAFF
TGCAGCGTTGGTAGGGAAAACACTGAAGCTTTCTTT
>.|.|TRBJ2-7|TRBV7-2
CASRGERPTYEQYF
TGTGCCAGCCGCGGGGAGAGGCCGACCTACGAGCAGTACTTC
>many|.|TRBJ2-5|TRBV5-6
CASSLAGSETQYF
TGTGCCAGCAGCTTGGCCGGGTCAGAGACCCAGTACTTC
>many|.|TRBJ1-4|TRBV5-1
CASSWGRINEKLFF
TGCGCCAGCAGCTGGGGACGGATTAATGAAAAACTGTTTTTT
>many|.|TRBJ1-5|TRBV6-2/TRBV6-3
CASSYVGGNQPQHF
TGTGCCAGCAGTTACGTGGGGGGGAATCAGCCCCAGCATTTT
>.|TRBD2|TRBJ2-5|TRBV4-2
CASSQRLAGDGETQYF
TGTGCCAGCAGCCAACGACTAGCGGGAGACGGGGAGACCCAGTACTTC
>many|.|TRBJ1-5|TRBV4-3
CASRFGQPQHF
TGCGCCAGCAGATTTGGTCAGCCCCAGCATTTT
>many|TRBD1|TRBJ2-2|TRBV4-2
CASSQDPRQGVNTGELFF
TGTGCCAGCAGCCAAGACCCCAGACAGGGGGTTAACACCGGGGAGCTGTTTTTT
>many|.|TRBJ1-5|TRBV6-2/TRBV6-3
CASSYMLASNQPQHF
TGTGCCAGCAGTTATATGTTAGCCAGCAATCAGCCCCAGCATTTT
>many|.|TRBJ1-1|TRBV20-1
CSAPSGGRDTEAFF
TGCAGTGCCCCTTCCGGTGGGCGCGACACTGAAGCTTTCTTT
>many|TRBD1|TRBJ1-2|TRBV25-1
CASSQGVRGTSGYTF
TGTGCCAGCAGTCAGGGGGTCAGGGGGACATCTGGCTACACCTTC
>.|.|TRBJ2-3|TRBV20-1
CSARGITRDTQYF
TGCAGTGCCCGGGGGATAACAAGGGATACGCAGTATTTT
>many|.|TRBJ2-7|TRBV20-1
CSARGRTPYEQYF
TGCAGTGCTAGAGGACGGACCCCCTACGAGCAGTACTTC
>many|TRBD2|TRBJ2-5|TRBV28
CASTSGGEETQYF
TGTGCCAGCACCTCTGGGGGGGAAGAGACCCAGTACTTC
>many|TRBD2|TRBJ2-3|TRBV7-9
CASSRTSGSVYF
TGTGCCAGCAGCCGAACTAGCGGGAGCGTGTATTTT
>many|.|TRBJ1-1|TRBV5-5
CASSGRLENTEAFF
TGTGCCAGCAGCGGGAGGTTGGAGAACACTGAAGCTTTCTTT
>many|.|TRBJ1-6|TRBV6-8
CASSYGYGPPRDSPLHF
TGTGCCAGCAGTTATGGGTATGGGCCGCCGAGGGATTCACCCCTCCACTTT
>many|TRBD2|TRBJ2-7|TRBV4-2
CASSQEAGDHSYEQYF
TGTGCCAGCAGCCAAGAAGCGGGGGATCATTCCTACGAGCAGTACTTC
>.|.|TRBJ1-2|TRBV28
CASSWGGANYGYTF
TGTGCCAGCAGTTGGGGGGGGGCTAACTATGGCTACACCTTC
>many|TRBD2|TRBJ2-1|TRBV20-1
CSASPGLAGGPGNEQFF
TGCAGTGCTAGCCCCGGACTAGCGGGGGGGCCTGGTAATGAGCAGTTCTTC
>many|TRBD1|TRBJ2-3|TRBV6-1
CASSTPRQGSLDTQYF
TGTGCCAGCAGTACCCCCCGACAGGGTAGTTTGGATACGCAGTATTTT
>many|.|TRBJ1-1|TRBV6-5
CASSYKRGTNTEAFF
TGTGCCAGCAGTTACAAAAGAGGAACGAACACTGAAGCTTTCTTT
>many|.|TRBJ2-5|TRBV5-1
CASSWESSVQETQYF
TGCGCCAGCAGCTGGGAGTCCAGCGTCCAAGAGACCCAGTACTTC
>many|.|TRBJ2-7|TRBV25-1
CASSDQTGPTYEQYF
TGTGCCAGCAGTGACCAAACAGGACCGACCTACGAGCAGTACTTC
>many|.|TRBJ2-7|TRBV27
CASSLGGGGQYEQYF
TGTGCCAGCAGTTTAGGCGGGGGCGGCCAATACGAGCAGTACTTC
>many|TRBD2|TRBJ2-1|TRBV6-5
CASSYRTPSGYEQFF
TGTGCCAGCAGTTACCGTACTCCTAGCGGGTATGAGCAGTTCTTC
>many|.|TRBJ1-4|TRBV29-1
CSVLGGEVNEKLFF
TGCAGCGTTCTTGGGGGTGAAGTTAATGAAAAACTGTTTTTT
>many|TRBD2|TRBJ2-5|TRBV20-1
CSAREGGSTETQYF
TGCAGTGCTAGAGAAGGCGGGAGTACGGAGACCCAGTACTTC
>many|.|TRBJ2-5|TRBV28
CASSLLIGGGFGTQYF
TGTGCCAGCAGTTTATTAATAGGTGGGGGATTCGGAACCCAGTACTTC
>many|TRBD2|TRBJ2-7|TRBV20-1
CSARDGLAGTYEQYF
TGCAGTGCTAGAGATGGACTAGCGGGTACCTACGAGCAGTACTTC
>few|TRBD1|TRBJ2-5|TRBV20-1
CSARRDRGSGETQYF
TGCAGTGCTAGACGGGACAGGGGATCAGGCGAGACCCAGTACTTC
>many|TRBD2|TRBJ2-2|TRBV27
CASSLRLAGTGELFF
TGTGCCAGCAGTTTACGGCTAGCGGGCACCGGGGAGCTGTTTTTT
>many|.|TRBJ2-7|TRBV28
CASRRDTDSYEQYF
TGTGCCAGCAGGCGGGACACCGACTCCTACGAGCAGTACTTC
>many|.|TRBJ2-4|TRBV5-1
CASSLAGGTKNIQYF
TGCGCCAGCAGCTTGGCCGGCGGGACAAAAAACATTCAGTACTTC
>.|.|TRBJ2-4|TRBV24-1
CATSGPPWGDEAKNIQYF
TGTGCCACCAGTGGGCCACCTTGGGGGGACGAAGCCAAAAACATTCAGTACTTC
>.|.|TRBJ1-4|TRBV9
CASSLGPATNEKLFF
TGTGCCAGCAGCCTTGGGCCGGCGACTAATGAAAAACTGTTTTTT
>many|.|TRBJ1-5|TRBV15
CATSREGGNQPQHF
TGTGCCACCAGCAGAGAAGGAGGCAATCAGCCCCAGCATTTT
>many|.|TRBJ2-6|TRBV19
CASSILGSGANVLTF
TGTGCCAGTAGTATCTTAGGCTCTGGGGCCAACGTCCTGACTTTC
>few|.|TRBJ1-5|TRBV5-6
CASSPIFNRVNSNQPQHF
TGTGCCAGCAGCCCCATTTTCAACAGGGTTAATAGCAATCAGCCCCAGCATTTT
>.|.|TRBJ2-1|TRBV27
CASSLYGLNYNEQFF
TGTGCCAGCAGTTTATACGGCTTAAACTACAATGAGCAGTTCTTC